This T cell receptor (beta chain) appears in the sequencing data of a study of regulatory T cells in long-lasting Graves disease. Construction of the TCR beta libraries employed iRepertoire HTBI primers in conjunction with Arm-PCR of CDR3 regions. Via MiXCR, TCRdb re-called the multiplex PCR reads, giving one row per CDR3 protein. The sample has hundreds of thousands of distinct CDR3 sequences, 12% seen once. The germline CDR1 and CDR2 sequences are SGHRS and YFSETQ. Trimming removed 1 base at V and 2 bases at J, with 9 bases between. The CDR3 sequence is 14 residues long. Indicated time point: newly diagnosed GD, antithyroid drugs for less than 3 months. With RNA extracted from PBMCs as input, the TCR library was made. This clonotype appeared many times. The same data also contributed to another study, on T cells in Graves' hyperthyroidism and ophthalmopathy. This second study notes: Absent ophthalmopathy progression within 18 months defined stable Graves' hyperthyroidism. Those patients with uncontrolled infection, other autoimmune disease, pregnancy or lactation were excluded.

The TCR originated in a woman younger than 45 with Graves disease. This material consisted of peripheral blood mononuclear cells (PBMCs), taken at new diagnosis, from a patient treated with antithyroid drugs. This sequence joins TRBV5-1 and TRBJ2-5; D gene ambiguous. CDR3 protein: CASSLFSLQETQYF. The CDR3 DNA follows: TGCGCCAGCAGCTTGTTTAGCCTTCAAGAGACCCAGTACTTC.